Presented here are 14 T cell receptor beta chains from one specimen sequenced in a study of circulating CD8 cells and anti-PD-1 response in melanoma. Live CD3+CD8+TCRalphabeta+ cells were sorted into four subsets by PD-1 and/or TIGIT. The QIAseq Immune Repertoire TCR panel built the libraries from around 15 ng of total RNA. TCRdb ran MiXCR on the reads and lists one entry per CDR3 protein. The data contain about 560 distinct CDR3 sequences, about 5.8% of them seen just once; the ten biggest clones take up 30% to 45%. The source material was CD8+ T cells from PBMCs, sampled at baseline or after one month of anti-PD-1 therapy (not recorded which). The receptors originated from a human donor with melanoma.

This clonotype has just a few counts. The rearrangement joins TRBV19 to TRBJ2-7; 7 positions agree with TRBD1. The CDR3 totals 16 residues. With 6 bases clipped from V and 3 bases from J, the junction kept 14 bases outside the gene matches. CDR1 LNHDA and CDR2 SQIVND come from the germline V gene (reference sequence). The chain's CDR3 is CASSLSAGTASYEQYF. DNA of the CDR3: TGTGCCAGTAGCCTCTCCGCCGGGACAGCCAGCTACGAGCAGTACTTC.

In this sample, this clonotype is large. The chain is built from TRBV12-3 or TRBV12-4 and TRBJ2-3; D unclear. The CDR3 sequence is 15 residues long. The germline V and J ends were trimmed by 3 bases and 5 bases, with 15 bases remaining between them. CDR3 loop: CASSLNGRRLDTQYF. Written as DNA, the CDR3 is TGTGCCAGCAGTTTGAACGGGCGACGGTTAGATACGCAGTATTTT.

By share, this clonotype counts as large. V is TRBV20-1 and J is TRBJ2-1; 11 nucleotides align to TRBD2. CDR3 length equals 16 residues. The ends lost 3 bases at V and 6 bases at J; junction bases unmatched: 10. The germline CDR1 and CDR2 sequences are DFQATT and SNEGSKA (reference sequence). The CDR3 sequence is CSARGPSGRTPNEQFF. Here the CDR3 DNA reads TGCAGTGCTAGGGGGCCTAGCGGGAGGACCCCCAATGAGCAGTTCTTC.

With respect to this clonotype: One junction end disagrees with the germline gene, perhaps due to a read error. This chain links TRBV28 with TRBJ2-7; D may match TRBD1 or TRBD2 (5 bases each). The germline CDR1 and CDR2 sequences are MDHEN and SYDVKM. The CDR3 runs 15 residues. The chain's CDR3 is CASSFGQGGRYERYF. In DNA, the CDR3 is TGTGCCAGCAGTTTCGGGCAGGGCGGGCGCTACGAGCGGTACTTC.

This clonotype is medium-sized. This chain joins TRBV20-1 and TRBJ2-7; the match to TRBD1 covers 8 bases. Looked up from germline, CDR1 is DFQATT and CDR2 is SNEGSKA (reference sequence). The CDR3 contains 16 residues. V gave up 1 base and J gave up 1 base; unmatched junction bases: 9. The CDR3 DNA sequence: TGCAGTGCTAGAGGCCTACCCGACAGGGGATCCTACGAGCAGTACTTC. This gives the protein CSARGLPDRGSYEQYF.

By proportion, this clonotype is large (0.1 to 1%). The chain carries TRBV27 and TRBJ2-7; no clear D gene. Germline CDR1 MNHEY, CDR2 SMNVEV (reference sequence). V was trimmed by 1 base and J by 6 bases, leaving 4 bases between them. There are 11 residues in the CDR3. This chain's CDR3 is CASSLLGEQYF. The CDR3 nucleotides read TGTGCCAGCAGTTTATTGGGCGAGCAGTACTTC.

Within the sample, this clonotype is large. The V gene is TRBV19, the J gene TRBJ2-7; maybe TRBD2 (6 bases). The germline V and J ends were trimmed by 5 bases and 5 bases, with 22 bases remaining between them. Per germline, CDR1 LNHDA and CDR2 SQIVND (reference sequence). CDR3 size: 16 residues. CDR3 sequence: CASSVVHGGILNEQYF. The CDR3 DNA sequence: TGTGCCAGTAGTGTTGTTCACGGGGGAATTCTGAACGAGCAGTACTTC.

Judged by abundance, this clonotype is large. This chain connects TRBV27 to TRBJ2-3, with D tentatively TRBD1 or TRBD2 (5 bases each). Trimming took off 3 bases at V and 4 bases at J, with 11 bases between the two ends. Per the germline V gene, CDR1 is MNHEY and CDR2 is SMNVEV (reference sequence). The CDR3 is 14 residues long. CDR3 nucleotides: TGTGCCAGCAGTTTTGGGGGATTAGCAGATACGCAGTATTTT. Encoded protein: CASSFGGLADTQYF.

By share, this clonotype counts as medium-sized (0.01 to 0.1%). The chain uses TRBV4-1 and TRBJ2-1; D uncertain. V was shortened by 0 bases and J by 9 bases, with 15 bases between the two germline ends. The V gene's germline CDR1 is MGHRA and CDR2 YSYEKL. CDR3 size: 15 residues. In nucleotides, the CDR3 is TGCGCCAGCAGCCAAGAGGTAATATTTTCCGGTGAGCAGTTCTTC. Its protein is CASSQEVIFSGEQFF.

This clonotype counts as medium-sized. This chain links TRBV7-6 with TRBJ2-7; D call uncertain. CDR3 length: 15 amino acids. CDR1 is SGHVS and CDR2 is FNYEAQ in the germline V gene. V lost 5 bases and J 5 bases, leaving 19 bases between the germline ends. The CDR3 sequence: CASSPKLPSAHEQYF. The CDR3 nucleotides read TGTGCCAGCAGCCCAAAGCTCCCCTCGGCTCACGAGCAGTACTTC. Drawing the rest from reference TRBV7-6 and TRBJ2-7, the complete variable domain is GAGVSQSPRYKVTKRGQDVALRCDPISGHVSLYWYRQALGQGPEFLTYFNYEAQQDKSGLPNDRFSAERPEGSISTLTIQRTEQRDSAMYRCASSPKLPSAHEQYFGPGTRLTVT.

This clonotype is termed medium-sized. This sequence joins TRBV25-1 and TRBJ2-7; 10 nucleotides align to TRBD1. With 5 bases clipped from V and 4 bases from J, the junction kept 5 bases outside the gene matches. The germline V gene has CDR1 MGHDK and CDR2 SYGVNS. This CDR3 has 14 residues. The CDR3 nucleotides read TGTGCCAGCAGTCTCGTGGGACAGGGGTACGAGCAGTACTTC. This encodes CASSLVGQGYEQYF.

In this sample, this clonotype turned up a few times. The gene calls are TRBV28 and TRBJ2-1; 11 bases are shared with TRBD2. CDR1 is MDHEN and CDR2 is SYDVKM in the germline V gene. V shed 4 bases, J shed 7 bases, and the junction held 6 bases outside the gene matches. This CDR3 comprises 15 residues. CDR3 loop: CASSSTSGSGNEQFF. The CDR3 bases are TGTGCCAGCAGTTCCACTAGCGGGAGCGGTAATGAGCAGTTCTTC.

Relative to its sample, this clonotype is large. In DNA, the CDR3 is TGTGCCAGCAGTGAGGCAGGGAACACTGAAGCTTTCTTT. Encoded protein: CASSEAGNTEAFF. The chain is built from TRBV6-4 and TRBJ1-1; D is uncertain. Trimming removed 3 bases at V and 1 base at J, with 6 bases between. Germline CDR1 MRHNA, CDR2 SNTAGT. This CDR3 region has 13 residues.

V gene TRBV7-2 combines with J gene TRBJ1-6; TRBD1 matches 10 bases. Trimming at V came to 1 base and at J to 10 bases, leaving 4 bases not matched to a gene. The CDR3 has 15 amino acids. Germline values: CDR1 SGHTA, CDR2 FQGNSA. The CDR3 DNA follows: TGTGCCAGCAGCTTAGTCGGGACAGGGGACTCACCCCTCCACTTT. It specifies CASSLVGTGDSPLHF.